This TCR beta chain is drawn from a study of blood T cell repertoires in COVID-19. Overall study context: Sites in the United States, Italy and Spain provided acute and convalescent COVID-19 samples. T cells, B-cell-depleted T cells, or PBMCs provided the cDNA or gDNA that served as material.

The data were produced by immunoSEQ multiplex PCR, yet TCRdb's version contains in-frame clones alone and is incomplete. This table has around 150,000 clones, approximately 83% appearing once. Germline-derived CDR1 and CDR2 are LNHDA and SQIVND (reference sequence). The ends lost 6 bases at V and 1 base at J; junction bases unmatched: 12. CDR3 length: 17 amino acids. Clinical history reported by participants formed the basis on which cohorts were assigned. Donors in Cohort 3 who had recovered were those with two negative PCRs, healthcare professional clearance, or resolution of their symptoms. Material: PBMCs or T cells enriched from blood (not recorded which). The sequence was obtained from a woman in her fifties or sixties who had recovered from COVID-19. The chain joins TRBV19 to TRBJ1-5, with 7 bases aligning to TRBD1. Here the CDR3 reads CASRPRKGQTSNQPQHF. DNA for the CDR3: TGTGCCAGTAGGCCCAGAAAGGGACAGACGAGCAATCAGCCCCAGCATTTT. The full variable domain, completed using reference TRBV19 and TRBJ1-5, is DGGITQSPKYLFRKEGQNVTLSCEQNLNHDAMYWYRQDPGQGLRLIYYSQIVNDFQKGDIAEGYSVSREKKESFPLTVTSAQKNPTAFYLCASRPRKGQTSNQPQHFGDGTRLSIL.